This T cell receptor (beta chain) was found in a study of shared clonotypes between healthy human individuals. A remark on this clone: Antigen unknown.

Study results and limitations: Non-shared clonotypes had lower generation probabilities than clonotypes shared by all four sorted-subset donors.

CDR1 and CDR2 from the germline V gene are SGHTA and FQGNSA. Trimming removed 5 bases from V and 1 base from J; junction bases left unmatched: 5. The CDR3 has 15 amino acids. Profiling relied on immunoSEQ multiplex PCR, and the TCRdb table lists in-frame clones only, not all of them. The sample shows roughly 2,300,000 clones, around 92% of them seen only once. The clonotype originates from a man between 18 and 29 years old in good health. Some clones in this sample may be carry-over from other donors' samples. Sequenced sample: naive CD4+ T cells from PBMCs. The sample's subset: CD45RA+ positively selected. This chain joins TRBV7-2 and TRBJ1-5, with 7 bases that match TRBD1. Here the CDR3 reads CASSPQTGSNQPQHF. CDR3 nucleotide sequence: TGTGCCAGCAGCCCCCAGACAGGGAGCAATCAGCCCCAGCATTTT.